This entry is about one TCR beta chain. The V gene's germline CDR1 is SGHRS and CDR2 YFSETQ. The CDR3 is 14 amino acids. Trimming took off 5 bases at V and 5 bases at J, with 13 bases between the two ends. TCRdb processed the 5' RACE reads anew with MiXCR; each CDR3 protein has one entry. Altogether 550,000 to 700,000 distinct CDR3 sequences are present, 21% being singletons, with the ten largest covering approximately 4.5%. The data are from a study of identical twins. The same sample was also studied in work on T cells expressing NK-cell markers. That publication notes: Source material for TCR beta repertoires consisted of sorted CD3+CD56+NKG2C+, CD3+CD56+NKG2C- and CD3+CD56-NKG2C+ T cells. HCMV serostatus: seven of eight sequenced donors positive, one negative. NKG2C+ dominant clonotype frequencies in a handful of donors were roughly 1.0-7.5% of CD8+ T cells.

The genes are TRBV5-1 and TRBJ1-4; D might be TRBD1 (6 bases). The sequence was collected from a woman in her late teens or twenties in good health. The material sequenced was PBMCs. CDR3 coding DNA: TGCGCCAGCAGTTACGACAGGCCGAATGAAAAACTGTTTTTT. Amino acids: CASSYDRPNEKLFF.